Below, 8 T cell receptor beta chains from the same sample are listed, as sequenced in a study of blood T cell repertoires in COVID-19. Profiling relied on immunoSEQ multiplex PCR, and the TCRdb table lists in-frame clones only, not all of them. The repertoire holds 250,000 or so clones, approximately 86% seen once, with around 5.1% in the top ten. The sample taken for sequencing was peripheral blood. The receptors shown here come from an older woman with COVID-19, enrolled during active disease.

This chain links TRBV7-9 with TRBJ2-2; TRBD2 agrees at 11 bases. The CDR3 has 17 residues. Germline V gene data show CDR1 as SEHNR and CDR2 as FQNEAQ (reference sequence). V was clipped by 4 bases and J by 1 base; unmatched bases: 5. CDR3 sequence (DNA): TGTGCCAGCAGCTCTAGCGGGAGGATTAAGAACACCGGGGAGCTGTTTTTT. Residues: CASSSSGRIKNTGELFF.

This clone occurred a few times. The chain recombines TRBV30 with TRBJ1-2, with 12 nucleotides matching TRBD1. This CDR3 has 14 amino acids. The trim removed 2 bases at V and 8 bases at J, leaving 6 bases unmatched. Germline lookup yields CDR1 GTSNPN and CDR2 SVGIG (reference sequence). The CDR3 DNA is TGTGCCTGGAGTTTGGGACAGGGGGCGATGGGCTACACCTTC. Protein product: CAWSLGQGAMGYTF.

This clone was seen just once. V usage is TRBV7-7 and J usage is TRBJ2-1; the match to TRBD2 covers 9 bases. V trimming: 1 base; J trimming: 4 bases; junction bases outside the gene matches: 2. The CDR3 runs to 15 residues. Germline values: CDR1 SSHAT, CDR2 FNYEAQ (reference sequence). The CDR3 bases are TGTGCCAGCAGCTTAGTGGCGGGAGGGTACAATGAGCAGTTCTTC. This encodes CASSLVAGGYNEQFF.

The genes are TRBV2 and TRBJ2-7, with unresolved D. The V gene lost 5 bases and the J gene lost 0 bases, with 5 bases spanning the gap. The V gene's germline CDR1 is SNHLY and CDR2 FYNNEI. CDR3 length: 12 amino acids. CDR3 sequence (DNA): TGTGCCAGCAGTCCTGTCTCCTACGAGCAGTACTTC. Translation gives CASSPVSYEQYF.

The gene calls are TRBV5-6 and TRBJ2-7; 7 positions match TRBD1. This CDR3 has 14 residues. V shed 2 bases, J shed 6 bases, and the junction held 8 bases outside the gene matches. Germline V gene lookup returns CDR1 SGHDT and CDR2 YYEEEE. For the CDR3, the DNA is TGTGCCAGCAGCTTCACTGGACAGGAACCCGAGCAGTACTTC. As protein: CASSFTGQEPEQYF. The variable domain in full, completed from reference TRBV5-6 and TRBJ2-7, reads DAGVTQSPTHLIKTRGQQVTLRCSPKSGHDTVSWYQQALGQGPQFIFQYYEEEERQRGNFPDRFSGHQFPNYSSELNVNALLLGDSALYLCASSFTGQEPEQYFGPGTRLTVT.

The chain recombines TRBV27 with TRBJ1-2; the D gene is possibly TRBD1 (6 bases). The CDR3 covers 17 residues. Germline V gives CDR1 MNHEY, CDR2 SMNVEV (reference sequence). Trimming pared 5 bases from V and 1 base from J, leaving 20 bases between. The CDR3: CASSPTRGGQVNYGYTF. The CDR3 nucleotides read TGTGCCAGCAGTCCCACCCGGGGGGGACAAGTTAACTATGGCTACACCTTC.

The CDR3 DNA reads TGTGCCAGCAGCGGAGCTAGCGGAGTTGCGGGCAATGAGCAGTTCTTC. Protein sequence: CASSGASGVAGNEQFF. The rearrangement joins TRBV9 to TRBJ2-1; 7 bases are shared with TRBD2. The CDR3 contains 16 residues. The V segment lost 3 bases and the J segment 6 bases; nucleotides outside the gene matches: 12. Germline V CDR1 and CDR2: SGDLS, YYNGEE.

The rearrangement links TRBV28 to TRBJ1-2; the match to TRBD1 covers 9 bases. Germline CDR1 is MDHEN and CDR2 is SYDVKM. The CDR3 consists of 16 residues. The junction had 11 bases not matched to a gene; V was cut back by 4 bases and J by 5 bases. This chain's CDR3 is CASSSPSGTGLYGYTF. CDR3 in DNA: TGTGCCAGCAGTTCCCCCTCCGGGACAGGGCTTTATGGCTACACCTTC.